This T cell receptor (beta chain) is drawn from a study of T cell responses to AZD1222 COVID-19 vaccine. CDR3 length: 14 amino acids. V was clipped by 1 base and J by 0 bases, with 7 bases between them. Germline V gene lookup returns CDR1 MGHDK and CDR2 SYGVNS. This clone was observed a single time. Its antigen is not known. Sequencing was performed with immunoSEQ multiplex PCR; in TCRdb, only in-frame clones are kept and a portion is missing. The sample has 95,000 to 100,000 clones, around 90% seen once. Findings and caveats of the study: Donor demographics were predominantly white British with a female majority; clonal diversity may be underestimated.

This clonotype originated in an adult in good health. Specimen: peripheral blood, collected on day 0 of AZD1222 vaccination. The J gene is TRBJ2-7, the V gene TRBV25-1; the D is unclear. The CDR3 protein is CASSEWLSSYEQYF. In DNA, the CDR3 is TGTGCCAGCAGTGAATGGCTGAGCTCCTACGAGCAGTACTTC.